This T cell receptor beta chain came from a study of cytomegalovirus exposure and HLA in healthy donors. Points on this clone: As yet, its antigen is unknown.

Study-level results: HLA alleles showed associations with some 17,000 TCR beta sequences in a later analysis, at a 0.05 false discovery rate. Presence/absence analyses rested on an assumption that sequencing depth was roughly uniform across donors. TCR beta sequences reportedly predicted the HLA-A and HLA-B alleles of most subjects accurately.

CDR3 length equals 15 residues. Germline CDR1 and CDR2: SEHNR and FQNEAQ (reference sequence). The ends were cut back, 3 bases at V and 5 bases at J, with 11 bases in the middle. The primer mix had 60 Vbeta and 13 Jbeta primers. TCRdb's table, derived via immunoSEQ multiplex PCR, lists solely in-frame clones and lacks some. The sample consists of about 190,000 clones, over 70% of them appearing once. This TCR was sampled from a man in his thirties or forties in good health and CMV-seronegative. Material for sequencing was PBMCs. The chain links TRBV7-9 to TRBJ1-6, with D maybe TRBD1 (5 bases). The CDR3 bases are TGTGCCAGCAGCTTGGGGGGTAGGGATAATTCACCCCTCCACTTT. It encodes CASSLGGRDNSPLHF.